A single T cell receptor beta chain is shown here with its context. The antigen is not known. Germline CDR1 reads SQVTM; CDR2 reads ANQGSEA. V dropped 2 bases and J dropped 2 bases, with 7 bases sitting between them. This CDR3 region has 13 residues. This sample was included in a study of CD8+ T cells in alopecia areata. Study results and limitations: Researchers report lesional scalp, most notably alopecia totalis/universalis, outstripped normal scalp in clonality.

Noted treatment: oral pan-JAK inhibitor, 5-10 mg twice daily. RNA extraction and reverse transcription yielded cDNA as sequencing template. Measured with immunoSEQ multiplex PCR; TCRdb has only the in-frame clones, and not every one. The sample gives a few hundred thousand clones, roughly two fifths of which show up once; 0.48% is in the top ten. The source is a human donor with alopecia areata. The chain links TRBV29-1 to TRBJ1-3; no reliable D call. This sample comprised CD4+ T cells sorted from blood, obtained around week 30, from a patient treated with tofacitinib. The CDR3 spells CSVEWGAGNTIYF. The CDR3 DNA reads as TGCAGCGTTGAATGGGGTGCTGGAAACACCATATATTTT.